This TCR beta chain originates from a study of blood T cell repertoires in COVID-19. About the research overall: The samples span acute and convalescent COVID-19 from the United States, Italy and Spain.

CDR1 and CDR2 (germline): SEHNR, FQNEAQ (reference sequence). The CDR3 is 12 amino acids. The ends were cut back, 1 base at V and 15 bases at J, with 13 bases in the middle. This study enrolled people aged 18 to 89 from around 25 US geographic areas. The authors' processing: Estimated nucleated cell counts came from reference gene primer amplification. Sequencing used immunoSEQ multiplex PCR; TCRdb keeps in-frame clones, though not all of them. Clonal size and the V and J genes are those of that table, whereas D and trimming came from the DNA. The sample consists of 110,000 to 150,000 clones, around 73% of them appearing once.

This TCR was sampled from a woman aged 50 to 60 who had recovered from COVID-19. The chain combines TRBV7-9 with TRBJ2-1; the D is unclear. The sample consisted of PBMCs or T cells enriched from blood (not recorded which). The CDR3 nucleotides read TGTGCCAGCAGCTTAGTAACTATGGGTTGGTTCTTC. Its translation: CASSLVTMGWFF. The full variable domain, rest sourced from reference TRBV7-9 and TRBJ2-1, is DTGVSQNPRHKITKRGQNVTFRCDPISEHNRLYWYRQTLGQGPEFLTYFQNEAQLEKSRLLSDRFSAERPKGSFSTLEIQRTEQGDSAMYLCASSLVTMGWFFGPGTRLTVL.